This is a list of T cell receptor beta chains from one sample in a study of shared clonotypes between healthy human individuals. Sequencing used immunoSEQ multiplex PCR; TCRdb keeps in-frame clones, though not all of them. In the table there are roughly 2.5 million clones, more than 80% of which are singletons. Sample: naive CD4+ T cells sorted from blood. The receptors were gathered from a man between 18 and 35 years old in good health. CDR3s include the opening cysteine and the closing phenylalanine or tryptophan. A D gene is named only where the DNA matches it firmly. Clone size is stated in some rows and not others, as once, few, many or a class when expanded.

V gene	J gene	CDR3 length	D gene	clone size	CDR3 protein	CDR3 DNA
TRBV10-2	TRBJ2-3	14	TRBD2	-	CASSASGRGDTQYF	TGCGCCAGCAGTGCGAGCGGGAGAGGAGATACGCAGTATTTT
TRBV7-9	TRBJ1-4	12	-	-	CASSLGLEKLFF	TGTGCCAGCAGCTTGGGATTGGAAAAACTGTTTTTT
TRBV11-2	TRBJ2-4	14	TRBD2	-	CASSLVTREGIQYF	TGTGCCAGCAGCTTAGTAACGCGGGAGGGCATTCAGTACTTC
TRBV30	TRBJ1-5	13	-	few	CAWSVPGTQPQHF	TGTGCCTGGAGTGTACCGGGGACCCAGCCCCAGCATTTT
TRBV5-1	TRBJ1-4	14	-	-	CASSLVTPNEKLFF	TGCGCCAGCAGCCTGGTTACACCTAATGAAAAACTGTTTTTT
TRBV30	TRBJ1-4	13	-	-	CAWSQRTNEKLFF	TGTGCCTGGAGTCAAAGGACTAATGAAAAACTGTTTTTT
TRBV7-9	TRBJ1-3	15	-	-	CASSLGRVSGNTIYF	TGTGCCAGCAGCTTAGGCCGGGTCTCTGGAAACACCATATATTTT
TRBV7-9	TRBJ2-1	14	-	-	CASSYRGTYNEQFF	TGTGCCAGCAGCTACCGGGGGACCTACAATGAGCAGTTCTTC
TRBV7-9	TRBJ1-1	12	-	few	CASSLDRAEAFF	TGTGCCAGCAGCTTAGACAGGGCTGAAGCTTTCTTT
TRBV7-2	TRBJ2-7	15	TRBD2	-	CASSQGRRENSEQYF	TGTGCCAGCAGTCAAGGCAGGCGGGAGAATTCCGAGCAGTACTTC
TRBV4-3	TRBJ2-2	16	TRBD1	-	CASSLGTGGDTGELFF	TGCGCCAGCAGCCTGGGGACAGGGGGCGACACCGGGGAGCTGTTTTTT
TRBV30	TRBJ2-1	15	TRBD2	-	CAWSVRSGGYNEQFF	TGTGCCTGGAGTGTACGAAGCGGGGGGTACAATGAGCAGTTCTTC
TRBV27	TRBJ2-7	14	-	-	CASSTRTNGFEQYF	TGTGCCAGCAGTACTCGGACAAACGGTTTCGAGCAGTACTTC
TRBV6-1	TRBJ2-5	11	-	once	CASSRGETQYF	TGTGCCAGCAGCCGCGGGGAGACCCAGTACTTC
TRBV2	TRBJ2-3	15	TRBD2	-	CASRASSGGTDTQYF	TGTGCCAGCAGGGCCTCTAGCGGGGGCACAGATACGCAGTATTTT
TRBV6-5	TRBJ1-1	15	TRBD1	-	CASSKSTGRDTEAFF	TGTGCCAGCAGTAAATCGACAGGGAGGGACACTGAAGCTTTCTTT
TRBV28	TRBJ1-6	15	TRBD1	-	CASSSPGTANSPLHF	TGTGCCAGCAGTTCCCCCGGGACAGCAAATTCACCCCTCCACTTT
TRBV30	TRBJ1-1	13	-	few	CAWARNMNTEAFF	TGTGCCTGGGCTCGGAATATGAACACTGAAGCTTTCTTT
TRBV10-3	TRBJ1-4	15	-	-	CAISESGQVNEKLFF	TGTGCCATCAGTGAGTCGGGACAAGTTAATGAAAAACTGTTTTTT
TRBV10-2	TRBJ2-1	14	TRBD2	once	CASSVAGGGNEQFF	TGCGCCAGCAGTGTGGCGGGGGGCGGTAATGAGCAGTTCTTC
TRBV2	TRBJ1-5	15	TRBD1	-	CASSDGTGGGGPQHF	TGTGCCAGCAGTGATGGGACAGGGGGTGGCGGGCCCCAGCATTTT
TRBV5-1	TRBJ1-3	16	-	-	CASSLGPGTSGNTIYF	TGCGCCAGCAGCTTGGGGCCCGGGACTTCAGGAAACACCATATATTTT
TRBV18	TRBJ1-3	16	-	-	CASSPPPVYSGNTIYF	TGTGCCAGCTCACCACCCCCGGTCTACTCTGGAAACACCATATATTTT
TRBV5-1	TRBJ1-5	15	-	-	CASSLVGDGNQPQHF	TGCGCCAGCAGCTTGGTAGGGGATGGCAATCAGCCCCAGCATTTT
TRBV5-1	TRBJ2-5	13	-	-	CASNRDYQETQYF	TGCGCCAGCAACAGGGACTACCAAGAGACCCAGTACTTC
TRBV6-6	TRBJ1-6	14	-	-	CASSTGPYNSPLHF	TGTGCCAGCAGTACGGGTCCCTATAATTCACCCCTCCACTTT
TRBV5-8	TRBJ2-7	15	-	-	CASSLGPGTLNEQYF	TGTGCCAGCAGCTTGGGGCCCGGGACTCTCAACGAGCAGTACTTC
TRBV4-1	TRBJ1-2	16	-	-	CASSQVRGAHNYGYTF	TGCGCCAGCAGCCAAGTGCGGGGGGCCCATAACTATGGCTACACCTTC
TRBV9	TRBJ2-7	18	TRBD1	-	CASSSSFGQGPYSYEQYF	TGTGCCAGCAGCTCGTCCTTCGGACAGGGGCCCTACTCTTACGAGCAGTACTTC
TRBV19	TRBJ2-5	13	-	-	CASSMGLEWTQYF	TGTGCCAGTAGTATGGGTCTCGAGTGGACCCAGTACTTC
TRBV5-1	TRBJ1-1	11	-	-	CASSPGTEAFF	TGCGCCAGCAGCCCCGGGACTGAAGCTTTCTTT
TRBV6-1	TRBJ1-1	17	TRBD1	-	CASSEYSGTGLNTEAFF	TGTGCCAGCAGTGAATATTCGGGGACAGGGTTGAACACTGAAGCTTTCTTT
TRBV10-3	TRBJ1-5	17	TRBD1	-	CAISATGGSSSNQPQHF	TGTGCCATCAGTGCGACAGGGGGCAGTAGTAGCAATCAGCCCCAGCATTTT
TRBV9	TRBJ1-2	14	-	few	CASSTQQGHYGYTF	TGTGCCAGCAGCACCCAACAGGGACACTATGGCTACACCTTC
TRBV7-9	TRBJ2-5	11	-	-	CASSLGREQYF	TGTGCCAGCAGCTTAGGAAGGGAGCAGTACTTC
TRBV10-3	TRBJ1-6	18	-	once	CAISPKTRQNSYNSPLHF	TGTGCCATCAGTCCGAAGACACGGCAAAACTCCTATAATTCACCCCTCCACTTT
TRBV30	TRBJ1-2	11	-	-	CALQGLYGYTF	TGTGCCTTACAGGGCCTCTATGGCTACACCTTC
TRBV15	TRBJ1-3	15	-	-	CATSRDPGKRNTIYF	TGTGCCACCAGCAGAGATCCAGGGAAAAGAAACACCATATATTTT
TRBV5-6	TRBJ2-7	14	-	-	CASSLAAFGTEQYF	TGTGCCAGCAGCTTGGCCGCTTTTGGGACAGAGCAGTACTTC
TRBV4-1	TRBJ1-5	15	-	-	CASSQERVYNQPQHF	TGCGCCAGCAGCCAAGAGAGGGTATACAATCAGCCCCAGCATTTT
TRBV5-6	TRBJ2-7	19	TRBD2	-	CASSYRTDRGEGALYEQYF	TGTGCCAGCAGCTACCGGACGGATCGGGGGGAGGGAGCCCTCTACGAGCAGTACTTC
TRBV10-1	TRBJ2-7	13	-	-	CASRVREIYEQYF	TGCGCCAGCCGAGTCAGGGAAATCTACGAGCAGTACTTC
TRBV5-4	TRBJ2-7	14	TRBD1	-	CASSAGQGVDEQYF	TGTGCCAGCAGCGCGGGACAGGGTGTGGACGAGCAGTACTTC
TRBV27	TRBJ1-6	14	-	-	CASSLDRANSPLHF	TGTGCCAGCAGTCTAGACCGGGCGAATTCACCCCTCCACTTT
TRBV7-2	TRBJ2-6	17	TRBD1	-	CASSIPGQGAGANVLTF	TGTGCCAGCAGCATCCCGGGACAGGGGGCTGGGGCCAACGTCCTGACTTTC
TRBV30	TRBJ1-5	13	TRBD1	-	CAWRGTGSQPQHF	TGTGCCTGGAGGGGGACAGGGAGTCAGCCCCAGCATTTT
TRBV29-1	TRBJ2-6	14	-	-	CSVEVGVGANVLTF	TGCAGCGTTGAGGTAGGGGTAGGGGCCAACGTCCTGACTTTC
TRBV5-1	TRBJ2-1	15	TRBD2	-	CASSGTSGHYNEQFF	TGCGCCAGCAGTGGGACTAGCGGTCACTACAATGAGCAGTTCTTC
TRBV2	TRBJ1-4	15	-	-	CASSIDRLIGEKLFF	TGTGCCAGCAGCATCGACAGGTTGATAGGGGAAAAACTGTTTTTT
TRBV7-2	TRBJ2-4	16	TRBD2	-	CASSLTSGGAKNIQYF	TGTGCCAGCAGCTTGACTAGCGGGGGAGCCAAAAACATTCAGTACTTC
TRBV19	TRBJ1-2	16	-	-	CASSLVRAPANYGYTF	TGTGCCAGTAGCCTTGTCCGGGCCCCAGCTAACTATGGCTACACCTTC
TRBV4-1	TRBJ2-7	14	TRBD1	-	CASSHVDRGQEQYF	TGCGCCAGCAGCCACGTGGACAGGGGGCAAGAGCAGTACTTC
TRBV7-2	TRBJ1-1	15	-	-	CASGKTGMGDTEAFF	TGTGCCAGCGGAAAGACGGGAATGGGGGACACTGAAGCTTTCTTT
TRBV2	TRBJ2-1	13	-	-	CASSDPSFNEQFF	TGTGCCAGCAGTGATCCCAGTTTTAACGAGCAGTTCTTC
TRBV11-3	TRBJ2-7	14	-	-	CASSSLSGGGEQYF	TGTGCCAGCAGCTCCCTATCAGGGGGAGGCGAGCAGTACTTC